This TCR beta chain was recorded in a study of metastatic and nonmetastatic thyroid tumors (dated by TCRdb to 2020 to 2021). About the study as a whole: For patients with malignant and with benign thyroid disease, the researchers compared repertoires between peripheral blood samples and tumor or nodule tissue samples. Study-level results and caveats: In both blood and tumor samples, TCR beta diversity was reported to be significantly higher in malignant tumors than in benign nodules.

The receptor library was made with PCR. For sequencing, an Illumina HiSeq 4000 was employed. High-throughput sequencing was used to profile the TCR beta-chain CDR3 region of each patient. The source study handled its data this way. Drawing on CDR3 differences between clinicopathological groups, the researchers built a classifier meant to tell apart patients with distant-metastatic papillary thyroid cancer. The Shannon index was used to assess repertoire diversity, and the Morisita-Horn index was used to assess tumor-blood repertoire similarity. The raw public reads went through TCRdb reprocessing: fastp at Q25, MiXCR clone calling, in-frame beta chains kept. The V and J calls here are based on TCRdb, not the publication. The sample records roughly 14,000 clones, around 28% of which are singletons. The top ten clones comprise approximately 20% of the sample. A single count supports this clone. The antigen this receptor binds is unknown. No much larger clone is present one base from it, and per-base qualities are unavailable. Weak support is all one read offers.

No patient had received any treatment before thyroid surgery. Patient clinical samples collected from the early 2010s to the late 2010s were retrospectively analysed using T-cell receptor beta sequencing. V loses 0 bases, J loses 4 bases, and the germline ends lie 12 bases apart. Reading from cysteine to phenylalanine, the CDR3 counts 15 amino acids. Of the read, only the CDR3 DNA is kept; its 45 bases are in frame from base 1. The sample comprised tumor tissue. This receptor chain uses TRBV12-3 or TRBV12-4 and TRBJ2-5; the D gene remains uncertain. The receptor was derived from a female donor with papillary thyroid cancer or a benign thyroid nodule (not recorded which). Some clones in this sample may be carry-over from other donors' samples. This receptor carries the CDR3 CASSLAASSRETQYF. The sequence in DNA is TGTGCCAGCAGTTTAGCTGCTAGTTCAAGAGAGACCCAGTACTTC.